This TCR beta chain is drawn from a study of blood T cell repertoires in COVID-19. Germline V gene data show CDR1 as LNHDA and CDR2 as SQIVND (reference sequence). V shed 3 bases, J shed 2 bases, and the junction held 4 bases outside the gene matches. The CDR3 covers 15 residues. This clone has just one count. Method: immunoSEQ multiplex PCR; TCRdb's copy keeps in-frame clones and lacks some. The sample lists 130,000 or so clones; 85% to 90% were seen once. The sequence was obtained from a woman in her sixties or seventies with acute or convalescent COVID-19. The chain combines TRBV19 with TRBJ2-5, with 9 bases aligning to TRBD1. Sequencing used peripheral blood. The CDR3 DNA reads TGTGCCAGTAGTATGCGGGACAGGGCACAAGAGACCCAGTACTTC. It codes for CASSMRDRAQETQYF.